This T cell receptor (beta chain) was identified during a study of Tregs in tolerant kidney transplant recipients. The study's findings and limits: Validation in larger populations is needed because few patients were studied. Nucleotide sequences could not be compared across some patients' samples due to primer changes.

Related graft donors supplied nonmyeloablative bone marrow transplants, and mixed chimerism was transient. Germline CDR1 reads SGHVS; CDR2 reads FNYEAQ. The CDR3 length is 16 residues. After removal of 1 base from V and 4 bases from J, the junction contained 7 bases not matched to a gene. In regard to this clone: Antigen specificity is unknown. Coverage ceases 3 residues before the CDR3 finishes, and the germline J gene fills in the end.

The data were produced by immunoSEQ multiplex PCR, yet TCRdb's version contains in-frame clones alone and is incomplete. The specimen's table records 4,500 to 5,500 clones. This specimen consisted of CD4+ T cells from blood (PBMCs), obtained less than 15 months after the transplant. The receptor was isolated from a human patient who received a combined kidney and bone marrow transplant. Some of the T cells might come from the graft donor. V gene TRBV7-6 combines with J gene TRBJ2-7; 10 nucleotides line up with TRBD1. The CDR3 sequence: CASSLVPGQGFYEQYF. The sequenced part of the CDR3 DNA is TGTGCCAGCAGCTTAGTGCCGGGACAGGGGTTTTACGAG.